The T cell receptor beta chain described here comes from a study of CD8+ T cells in alopecia areata. Study context: For the treated group, dosing was oral tofacitinib at 5 to 10 mg twice daily.

V lost 2 bases to trimming and J lost 8 bases; unmatched junction nucleotides: 8. Germline V gene sequence: CDR1 SGHAT, CDR2 FQNNGV. This CDR3 comprises 16 residues. General study results and limits: Resident alphabeta T cells of normal skin are also sequenced in scalp samples.

Extracted from the samples, RNA was reverse transcribed into cDNA to serve as the sequencing template. Method: immunoSEQ multiplex PCR; TCRdb's copy keeps in-frame clones and lacks some. The table shows roughly 250,000 clones, with around 67% occurring only once. Comments on this clone: Its antigen is unidentified.

The sequence was obtained from a human donor with alopecia areata. The chain couples TRBV11-2 to TRBJ1-4; 10 nucleotides agree with TRBD1. Material: CD4+ T cells sorted from blood, obtained at week 0. The CDR3 coding sequence is TGTGCCAGCAGCTTAACCCCGGGACAGGGGTCCGAAAAACTGTTTTTT. Amino acids: CASSLTPGQGSEKLFF. Full variable domain (rest looked up from reference TRBV11-2 and TRBJ1-4): EAGVAQSPRYKIIEKRQSVAFWCNPISGHATLYWYQQILGQGPKLLIQFQNNGVVDDSQLPKDRFSAERLKGVDSTLKIQPAKLEDSAVYLCASSLTPGQGSEKLFFGSGTQLSVL.